This record looks at one T cell receptor beta chain sequence and its context. Trimming left V 1 base short and J 2 bases short, with 5 bases between. The CDR3 is made up of 13 amino acids. Germline V gives CDR1 KGHSH, CDR2 LQKENI. This sample was taken from a study of blood T cell repertoires in COVID-19. Study-wide background: COVID-19 samples collected from the United States, Italy and Spain covered acute and convalescent phases.

Patients from Seattle were sampled longitudinally, starting during active infection. Assay used: immunoSEQ multiplex PCR; TCRdb lists only in-frame clones, some missing. The table lists 300,000 to 450,000 clones, approximately 89% of them singletons. The sequenced sample consisted of peripheral blood. This chain connects TRBV18 to TRBJ2-5; D is unclear. The source of this sequence is an older woman with COVID-19, enrolled during active disease. The CDR3 loop reads CASSPHLQETQYF. The CDR3 DNA follows: TGTGCCAGCTCACCACACCTACAAGAGACCCAGTACTTC.